The 7 T cell receptor beta chains listed next were all sequenced from one sample in a study of T cells in Graves' hyperthyroidism and ophthalmopathy. TCR beta CDR3 sequences were amplified from RNA transcripts. An initial round of RT-PCR targeting the TCR CDR3 relied on the HTBI primer set. TCRdb re-derived calls from the multiplex PCR reads in MiXCR, one entry per CDR3 protein. Of 200,000 to 250,000 distinct CDR3 sequences in the sample, about 17% were seen once. Sequenced input: blood. The receptors were gathered from a woman aged 50 to 65 with Graves' hyperthyroidism.

For this clonotype: Lacking the conserved final phenylalanine or tryptophan, this CDR3 likely reflects a read error. V and J are TRBV28 and TRBJ2-2; D might be TRBD2 (5 bases). Trimming shortened V by 6 bases and J by 3 bases, and 17 bases separated the two germline ends. The CDR3 is made up of 16 amino acids. The germline gives CDR1 MDHEN, CDR2 SYDVKM. The CDR3, as DNA: TGTGCCAGCAGCATGAGGGAGCCGCGAGACACCGGGGAGCTGTTTTCT. As protein: CASSMREPRDTGELFS.

J is TRBJ2-1 and V is TRBV4-1, with 10 positions matching TRBD2. Germline CDR1 MGHRA, CDR2 YSYEKL. J was trimmed by 7 bases and V by 1 base; bases with no gene match: 4. CDR3 length equals 15 residues. CDR3 nucleotide sequence: TGCGCCAGCAGCCAAGCTAGGGGACTAGCGAATGAGCAGTTCTTC. Translating it yields CASSQARGLANEQFF.

This clonotype was picked up many times. The chain combines TRBV24-1 with TRBJ2-2, with D perhaps matching TRBD1 (5 bases). Trimming removed 12 bases at V and 2 bases at J, with 12 bases between. Germline CDR1 is KGHDR and CDR2 is SFDVKD. The CDR3 sequence is 13 residues long. The CDR3 DNA is TGTGCCGCGACAGACACCAACACCGGGGAGCTGTTTTTT. The encoded protein is CAATDTNTGELFF.

V and J are TRBV28 and TRBJ2-2; 8 bases agree with TRBD2. There are 14 residues in the CDR3. The germline gives CDR1 MDHEN, CDR2 SYDVKM. J gave up 5 bases and V 8 bases, and 7 bases lay outside the gene matches. The CDR3 spells CASLWAGGTGELFF. The CDR3 DNA reads as TGTGCCAGCCTATGGGCGGGGGGAACCGGGGAGCTGTTTTTT.

This clonotype was seen at least ten times. The J gene is TRBJ2-1, the V gene TRBV6-5; 10 bases fit TRBD2. V lost 1 base and J lost 4; bases outside the gene matches: 1. This CDR3 is 15 amino acids long. Germline lookup yields CDR1 MNHEY and CDR2 SVGAGI. The CDR3 here is CASSYWTSGYNEQFF. The CDR3 DNA reads TGTGCCAGCAGTTACTGGACTAGCGGATACAATGAGCAGTTCTTC.

Note on this clonotype: One end of the junction does not line up with germline, which may come from a read error. This chain connects TRBV4-1 to TRBJ1-5, with D possibly TRBD1 on 6 matching bases. CDR3 size: 17 residues. Germline V CDR1 and CDR2: MGHRA, YSYEKL. In nucleotides, the CDR3 is TGCGCCAGCAGCCAAGATCGGATGGGGGCACAGTACCAGCCCCGGCATTTT. As protein: CASSQDRMGAQYQPRHF.

This clonotype was picked up many times. V is TRBV5-1 and J is TRBJ2-3; D remains ambiguous. The CDR3 spans 17 residues. The V end lost 0 bases, the J end lost 7 bases, and 21 bases lay between the germline ends. CDR1 SGHRS and CDR2 YFSETQ come from the germline V gene. For the CDR3, the DNA is TGCGCCAGCAGCTTGGGCGGAGCTCCACACAAAACTTATACGCAGTATTTT. It is translated as CASSLGGAPHKTYTQYF.